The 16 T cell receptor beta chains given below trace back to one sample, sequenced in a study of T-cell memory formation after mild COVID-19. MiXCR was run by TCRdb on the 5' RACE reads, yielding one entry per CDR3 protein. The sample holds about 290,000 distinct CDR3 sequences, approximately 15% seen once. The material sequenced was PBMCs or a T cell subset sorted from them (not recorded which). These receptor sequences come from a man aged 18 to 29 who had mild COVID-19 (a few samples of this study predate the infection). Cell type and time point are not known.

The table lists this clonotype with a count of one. CDR3 in amino acids: CASSQAGTGQTGELFF. The CDR3, as DNA: TGTGCCAGCAGCCAGGCCGGGACAGGGCAAACCGGGGAGCTGTTTTTT. The chain combines TRBV3-1 with TRBJ2-2, with TRBD1 matching 9 bases. The CDR3 runs to 16 residues. CDR1 and CDR2 from the germline V gene are LGHDT and YNNKEL (reference sequence). After removal of 3 bases from V and 5 bases from J, the junction contained 7 bases not matched to a gene.

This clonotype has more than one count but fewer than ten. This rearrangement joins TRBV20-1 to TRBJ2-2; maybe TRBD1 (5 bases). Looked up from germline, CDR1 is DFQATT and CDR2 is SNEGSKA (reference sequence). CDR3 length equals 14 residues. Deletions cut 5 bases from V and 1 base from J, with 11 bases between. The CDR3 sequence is CSAFTRENTGELFF. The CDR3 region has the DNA TGCAGTGCTTTTACCAGGGAGAACACCGGGGAGCTGTTTTTT.

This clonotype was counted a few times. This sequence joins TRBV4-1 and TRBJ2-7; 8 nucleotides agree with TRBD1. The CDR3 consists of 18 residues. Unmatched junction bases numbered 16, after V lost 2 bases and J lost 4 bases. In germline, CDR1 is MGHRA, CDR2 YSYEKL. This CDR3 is CASSQSIRTGKFFYEQYF. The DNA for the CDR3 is TGCGCCAGCAGCCAATCTATCCGGACAGGGAAGTTTTTTTACGAGCAGTACTTC.

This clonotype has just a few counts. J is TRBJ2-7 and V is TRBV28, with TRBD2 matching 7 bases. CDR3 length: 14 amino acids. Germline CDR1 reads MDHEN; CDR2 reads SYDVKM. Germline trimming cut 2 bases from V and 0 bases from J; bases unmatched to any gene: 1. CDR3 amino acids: CASSLGGGSYEQYV. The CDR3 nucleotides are TGTGCCAGCAGTTTAGGCGGGGGCTCCTACGAGCAGTACGTC.

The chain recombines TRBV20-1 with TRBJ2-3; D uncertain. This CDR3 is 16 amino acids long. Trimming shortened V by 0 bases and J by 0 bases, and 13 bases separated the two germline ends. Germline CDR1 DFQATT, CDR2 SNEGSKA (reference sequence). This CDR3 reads CSARDWADRSTDTQYF. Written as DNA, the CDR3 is TGCAGTGCTAGAGATTGGGCGGACCGTAGCACAGATACGCAGTATTTT.

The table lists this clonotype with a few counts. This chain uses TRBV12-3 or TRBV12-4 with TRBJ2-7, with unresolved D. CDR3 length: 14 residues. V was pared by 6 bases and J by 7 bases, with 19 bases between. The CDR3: CASSRAQSNGEQYF. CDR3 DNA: TGTGCCAGCAGCCGGGCTCAGTCGAACGGGGAGCAGTACTTC.

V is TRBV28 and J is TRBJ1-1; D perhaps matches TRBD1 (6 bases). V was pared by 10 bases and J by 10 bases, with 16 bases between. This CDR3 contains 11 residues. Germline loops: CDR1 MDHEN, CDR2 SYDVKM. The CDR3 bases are TGTGCCATCAGGGGCCGTTGGGGAGCTTTCTTT. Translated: CAIRGRWGAFF.

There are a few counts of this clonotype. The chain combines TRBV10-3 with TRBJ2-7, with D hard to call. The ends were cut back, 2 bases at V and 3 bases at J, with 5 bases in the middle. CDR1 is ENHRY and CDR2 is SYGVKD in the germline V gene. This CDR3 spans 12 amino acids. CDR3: CAISEDLYEQYF. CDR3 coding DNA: TGTGCCATCAGTGAGGATCTCTACGAGCAGTACTTC.

The CDR3 sequence: CASSHGTAISGNTIYF. DNA for the CDR3: TGCGCCAGCAGCCACGGCACAGCTATTTCTGGAAACACCATATATTTT. The chain links TRBV5-1 to TRBJ1-3; D call uncertain. The CDR3 loop spans 16 amino acids. Germline V gene sequence: CDR1 SGHRS, CDR2 YFSETQ. Trimming left V 4 bases short and J 1 base short, with 15 bases between.

CDR3 DNA: TGTGCCAGCAGCCCTAGCGGGGGGGCGGGTGAGCAGTTCTTC. This sequence encodes CASSPSGGAGEQFF. The chain has TRBV7-9 and TRBJ2-1; 12 positions match TRBD2. CDR1 and CDR2 (germline): SEHNR, FQNEAQ (reference sequence). J gave up 9 bases and V 5 bases, and 5 bases lay outside the gene matches. The length of the CDR3 is 14 residues.

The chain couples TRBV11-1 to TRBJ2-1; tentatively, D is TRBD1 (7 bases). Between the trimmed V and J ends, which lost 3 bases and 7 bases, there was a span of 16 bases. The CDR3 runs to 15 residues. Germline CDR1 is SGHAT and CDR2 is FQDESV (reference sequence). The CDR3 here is CASSFSQGGENEQFF. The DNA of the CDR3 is TGTGCCAGCAGCTTCAGTCAGGGGGGCGAGAATGAGCAGTTCTTC.

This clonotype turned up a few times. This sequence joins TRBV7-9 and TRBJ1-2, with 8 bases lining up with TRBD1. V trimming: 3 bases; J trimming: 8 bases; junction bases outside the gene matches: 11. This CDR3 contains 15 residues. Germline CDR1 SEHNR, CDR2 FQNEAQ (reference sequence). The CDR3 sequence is CASSFTAGTGDGYTF. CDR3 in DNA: TGTGCCAGCAGCTTCACCGCCGGGACAGGTGACGGCTACACCTTC. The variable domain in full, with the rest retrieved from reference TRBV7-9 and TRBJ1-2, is DTGVSQNPRHKITKRGQNVTFRCDPISEHNRLYWYRQTLGQGPEFLTYFQNEAQLEKSRLLSDRFSAERPKGSFSTLEIQRTEQGDSAMYLCASSFTAGTGDGYTFGSGTRLTVV.

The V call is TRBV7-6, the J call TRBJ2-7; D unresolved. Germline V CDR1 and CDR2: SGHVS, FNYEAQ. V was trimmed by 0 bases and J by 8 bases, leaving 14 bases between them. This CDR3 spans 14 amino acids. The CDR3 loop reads CASSLAGKDIKQYF. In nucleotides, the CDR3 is TGTGCCAGCAGCTTAGCTGGGAAAGACATTAAGCAGTACTTC. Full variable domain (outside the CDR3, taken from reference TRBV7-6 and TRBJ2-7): GAGVSQSPRYKVTKRGQDVALRCDPISGHVSLYWYRQALGQGPEFLTYFNYEAQQDKSGLPNDRFSAERPEGSISTLTIQRTEQRDSAMYRCASSLAGKDIKQYFGPGTRLTVT.

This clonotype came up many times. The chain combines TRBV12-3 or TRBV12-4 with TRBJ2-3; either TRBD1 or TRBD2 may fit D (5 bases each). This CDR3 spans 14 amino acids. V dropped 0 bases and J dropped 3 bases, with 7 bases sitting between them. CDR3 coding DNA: TGTGCCAGCAGTTTAGCAGGGGAGACAGATACGCAGTATTTT. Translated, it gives CASSLAGETDTQYF.

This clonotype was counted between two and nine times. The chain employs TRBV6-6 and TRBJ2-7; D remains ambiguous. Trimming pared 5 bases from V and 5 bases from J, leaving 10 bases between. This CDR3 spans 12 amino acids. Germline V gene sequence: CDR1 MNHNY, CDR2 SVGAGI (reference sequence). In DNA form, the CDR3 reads TGTGCCAGCAGTCACCCAGGTCACGAGCAGTACGTC. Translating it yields CASSHPGHEQYV.

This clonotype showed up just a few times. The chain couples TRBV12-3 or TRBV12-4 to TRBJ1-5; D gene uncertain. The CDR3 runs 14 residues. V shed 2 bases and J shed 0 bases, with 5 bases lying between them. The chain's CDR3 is CASSLPDSNQPQHF. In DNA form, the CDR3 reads TGTGCCAGCAGTTTACCGGATAGCAATCAGCCCCAGCATTTT.